The next 12 T cell receptor beta chains were all read from a single sample in a study of T-cell reconstitution after alpha-beta-depleted transplantation in children. Unique molecular identifiers tagged the TCRbeta library. TCRdb processed the PCR reads anew with MiXCR; each CDR3 protein has one entry. The table has about 510,000 distinct CDR3 sequences, 11% seen once. The sequencing here drew on PBMCs, mostly from graft donor cells, taken 180 days after TCRalphabeta/CD19-depleted stem cell transplant. The receptors were sampled from a female patient between 2 and 15 years old who had a stem cell transplant for aplastic anemia, so the T cells may come from the graft donor.

This clonotype was seen many times. The V call is TRBV6-2 or TRBV6-3, the J call TRBJ2-4; 8 bases line up with TRBD1. Germline assignment: CDR1 MNHEY and CDR2 SVGEGT. V gave up 2 bases and J gave up 3 bases; unmatched junction bases: 12. This CDR3 region has 18 residues. The CDR3 DNA sequence: TGTGCCAGCAGTTACCGTTCGACAGGGGAAGGGGGCAAAAACATTCAGTACTTC. Translated: CASSYRSTGEGGKNIQYF.

V gene TRBV7-3 combines with J gene TRBJ2-1, with 8 bases aligning to TRBD2. Germline lookup yields CDR1 SGHTA and CDR2 FQGTGA. The ends lost 0 bases at V and 8 bases at J; junction bases unmatched: 9. This CDR3 comprises 16 residues. The CDR3 loop reads CASSLTSGAGWDEQFF. CDR3 DNA: TGTGCCAGCAGCTTAACTAGCGGGGCCGGATGGGATGAGCAGTTCTTC.

Remarks on this clonotype: This sequence may be a read error, since a much larger clone differs from it by one base. The chain couples TRBV29-1 to TRBJ2-3; TRBD2 matches at 16 bases. The CDR3 is made up of 18 amino acids. Germline CDR1 reads SQVTM; CDR2 reads ANQGSEA. With 8 bases clipped from V and 6 bases from J, the junction kept 17 bases outside the gene matches. The CDR3 DNA follows: TGCAGCTTTGGGCCCCTTGTGGGGACTAGCGGGAGGGTGGATACGCAGTATTTT. This sequence encodes CSFGPLVGTSGRVDTQYF.

The V gene is TRBV7-2, the J gene TRBJ2-1, with unresolved D. This CDR3 has 11 residues. Trimming stripped 4 bases from V and 8 bases from J, with 6 bases between. Per germline, CDR1 SGHTA and CDR2 FQGNSA. The CDR3 DNA reads TGTGCCAGCAGCTGGCTGGATGAGCAGTTCTTC. It translates to CASSWLDEQFF. Combining the CDR3 with reference TRBV7-2 and TRBJ2-1 gives the whole variable domain GAGVSQSPSNKVTEKGKDVELRCDPISGHTALYWYRQSLGQGLEFLIYFQGNSAPDKSGLPSDRFSAERTGGSVSTLTIQRTQQEDSAVYLCASSWLDEQFFGPGTRLTVL.

The chain has TRBV27 and TRBJ1-2; D remains ambiguous. Germline V lookup: CDR1 MNHEY, CDR2 SMNVEV (reference sequence). V lost 5 bases and J 1 base, leaving 17 bases between the germline ends. The CDR3 is made up of 16 amino acids. The CDR3 DNA reads TGTGCCAGCAGTAGATCTTTCGGGGAGGATAACTATGGCTACACCTTC. This sequence encodes CASSRSFGEDNYGYTF.

This clonotype was recorded many times. This chain joins TRBV12-3 or TRBV12-4 and TRBJ2-2; 9 nucleotides match TRBD2. The CDR3 sequence is 13 residues long. V trimming: 5 bases; J trimming: 7 bases; junction bases outside the gene matches: 2. CDR3: CASSPSGIGELFF. In nucleotides, the CDR3 is TGTGCCAGCAGTCCTAGCGGGATCGGGGAGCTGTTTTTT.

This chain joins TRBV7-2 and TRBJ2-6; D is unresolved. CDR1 is SGHTA and CDR2 is FQGNSA in the germline V gene. V shed 0 bases and J shed 3 bases, with 6 bases lying between them. The CDR3 runs 15 residues. The CDR3 DNA follows: TGTGCCAGCAGCTTAGCAAGGATTGGGGCCAACGTCCTGACTTTC. Translation: CASSLARIGANVLTF.

Comments on this clonotype: The junction does not match germline at one end; this may be a read error. The gene calls are TRBV19 and TRBJ1-1, with D hard to call. Germline CDR1 reads LNHDA; CDR2 reads SQIVND (reference sequence). The length of the CDR3 is 14 residues. CDR3 sequence reads: CAGSIGAGGTEAFF. The CDR3 bases are TGTGCCGGTAGTATCGGCGCGGGAGGCACTGAAGCTTTCTTT.

The rearrangement joins TRBV28 to TRBJ2-7; D is unresolved. CDR1 is MDHEN, CDR2 SYDVKM, per germline. V gave up 6 bases and J gave up 4 bases, with 4 bases separating them. CDR3 length: 10 residues. The CDR3 loop reads CASRRYEQYF. CDR3 bases: TGTGCCAGCAGGAGGTACGAGCAGTACTTC. Combining the CDR3 with reference TRBV28 and TRBJ2-7 gives the whole variable domain DVKVTQSSRYLVKRTGEKVFLECVQDMDHENMFWYRQDPGLGLRLIYFSYDVKMKEKGDIPEGYSVSREKKERFSLILESASTNQTSMYLCASRRYEQYFGPGTRLTVT.

This clonotype was counted only a few times. The CDR3: CSARDLSPYGYTF. In DNA form, the CDR3 reads TGCAGTGCTAGAGATTTGAGTCCCTATGGCTACACCTTC. J is TRBJ1-2 and V is TRBV20-1; D unresolved. Germline CDR1 DFQATT, CDR2 SNEGSKA (reference sequence). The CDR3 has 13 residues. Trimming took off 0 bases at V and 4 bases at J, with 9 bases between the two ends.

This clonotype has only a few counts. This chain links TRBV5-5 with TRBJ2-1; TRBD1 or TRBD2 may be the D gene (5 bases each). Germline V gene data show CDR1 as SGHKS and CDR2 as YYEKEE (reference sequence). The CDR3 covers 14 residues. Trimming left V 4 bases short and J 5 bases short, with 13 bases between. CDR3 DNA sequence: TGTGCCAGCAGCCCCGGGACCACTGACAATGAGCAGTTCTTC. Translated, it gives CASSPGTTDNEQFF.

This chain links TRBV28 with TRBJ1-6, with 8 bases that match TRBD1. Germline loops: CDR1 MDHEN, CDR2 SYDVKM. The CDR3 has 17 amino acids. The junction had 9 bases not matched to a gene; V was cut back by 2 bases and J by 6 bases. The CDR3 nucleotides read TGTGCCAGCAGTTTACGGGGACAGGTGGTGGGTAATTCACCCCTCCACTTT. This encodes CASSLRGQVVGNSPLHF. The full variable domain, in which reference TRBV28 and TRBJ1-6 provide the parts outside the CDR3, is DVKVTQSSRYLVKRTGEKVFLECVQDMDHENMFWYRQDPGLGLRLIYFSYDVKMKEKGDIPEGYSVSREKKERFSLILESASTNQTSMYLCASSLRGQVVGNSPLHFGNGTRLTVT.